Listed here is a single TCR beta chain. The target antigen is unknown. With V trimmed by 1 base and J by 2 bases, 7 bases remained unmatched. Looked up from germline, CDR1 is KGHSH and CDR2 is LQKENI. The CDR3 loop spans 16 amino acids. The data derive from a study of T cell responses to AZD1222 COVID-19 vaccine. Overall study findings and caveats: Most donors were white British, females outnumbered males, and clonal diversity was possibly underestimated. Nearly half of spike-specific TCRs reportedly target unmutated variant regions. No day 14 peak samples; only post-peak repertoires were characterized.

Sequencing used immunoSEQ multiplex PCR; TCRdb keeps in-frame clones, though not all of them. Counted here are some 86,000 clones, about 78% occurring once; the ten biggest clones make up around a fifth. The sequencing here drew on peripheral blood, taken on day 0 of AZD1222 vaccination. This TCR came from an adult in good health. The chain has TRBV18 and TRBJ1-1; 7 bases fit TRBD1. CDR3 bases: TGTGCCAGCTCACCACGCTCCGGGACAGCAAACACTGAAGCTTTCTTT. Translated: CASSPRSGTANTEAFF.